This TCR beta chain was recovered during a study of post-analysis software for immune sequencing data. Libraries were made from TCR beta cDNA, and they carried unique molecular identifiers. TCRdb analysed the PCR reads with MiXCR anew, one entry per CDR3 protein. The data hold about 380,000 distinct CDR3 sequences, with around 37% observed a single time. The source of this sequence is a girl aged 10-17 years with multiple sclerosis. Specimen: blood.

This CDR3 reads CSVEDPLAEAFF. In nucleotides, the CDR3 is TGCAGCGTTGAAGATCCTTTAGCTGAAGCTTTCTTT. V gene TRBV29-1 combines with J gene TRBJ1-1; no clear D. This CDR3 region has 12 residues. The germline V gene encodes CDR1 SQVTM and CDR2 ANQGSEA. V was clipped by 0 bases and J by 6 bases, with 8 bases between them.